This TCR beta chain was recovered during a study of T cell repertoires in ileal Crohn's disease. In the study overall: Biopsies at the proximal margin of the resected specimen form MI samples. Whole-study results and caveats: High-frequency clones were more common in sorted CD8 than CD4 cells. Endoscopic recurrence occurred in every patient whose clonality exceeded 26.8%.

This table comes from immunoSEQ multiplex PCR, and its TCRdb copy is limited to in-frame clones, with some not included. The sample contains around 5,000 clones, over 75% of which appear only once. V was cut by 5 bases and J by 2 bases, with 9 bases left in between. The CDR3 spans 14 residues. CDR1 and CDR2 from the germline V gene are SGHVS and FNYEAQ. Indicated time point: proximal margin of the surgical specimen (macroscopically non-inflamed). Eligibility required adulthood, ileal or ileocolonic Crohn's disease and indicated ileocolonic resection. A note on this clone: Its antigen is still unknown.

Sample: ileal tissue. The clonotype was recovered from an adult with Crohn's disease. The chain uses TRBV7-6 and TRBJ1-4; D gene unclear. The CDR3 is CASSPEETNEKLFF. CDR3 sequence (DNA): TGTGCCAGCAGCCCAGAGGAGACTAATGAAAAACTGTTTTTT. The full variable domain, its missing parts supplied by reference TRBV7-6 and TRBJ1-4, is GAGVSQSPRYKVTKRGQDVALRCDPISGHVSLYWYRQALGQGPEFLTYFNYEAQQDKSGLPNDRFSAERPEGSISTLTIQRTEQRDSAMYRCASSPEETNEKLFFGSGTQLSVL.